These T cell receptor beta chains were read from a single sample in a study of blood T cell repertoires in COVID-19. Assay: immunoSEQ multiplex PCR; the TCRdb copy retains only in-frame clones and omits some. The data show 150,000 to 200,000 clones, roughly 90% seen once. The source material was peripheral blood. The receptors originated from a man between 18 and 35 years old with COVID-19, enrolled during active disease. Both conserved end residues are part of each CDR3. The D gene is left open where the match is weak. Not all rows give a size; the values are once, few, many and, for expanded clones, a class.

cdr3_nt cdr3_aa v_call clone_size cdr3_length j_call d_call
TGTGCCAGCAGCCCCCGAGGGGGAGTAGGCACTGAAGCTTTCTTT CASSPRGGVGTEAFF TRBV9 NA 15 TRBJ1-1 NA
TGTGCCAGCAGCCAAGATGGACAGGGTCAGACCCAGTACTTC CASSQDGQGQTQYF TRBV14 NA 14 TRBJ2-5 TRBD1
TGTGCCAGCAGCTCCCTCAGGGGGCCGGGCGAGCAGTACTTC CASSSLRGPGEQYF TRBV7-8 few 14 TRBJ2-7 TRBD1
TGTGCCAGTAGGACACAGGGACCAAACACTGAAGCTTTCTTT CASRTQGPNTEAFF TRBV19 NA 14 TRBJ1-1 NA
TGTGCCACCAGTGATTTCCGCAGGGACGAGCAGTACTTC CATSDFRRDEQYF TRBV24-1 NA 13 TRBJ2-7 NA
TGTGCCAGCAGCTTAACTACAGGAGGGAACTATGGCTACACCTTC CASSLTTGGNYGYTF TRBV7-2 NA 15 TRBJ1-2 NA
TGTGCCAGCAGTGAATATCGACAGGGAGCCGAGCAGTACTTC CASSEYRQGAEQYF TRBV25-1 NA 14 TRBJ2-7 TRBD1
TGTGCCTGGTCGAACGGGCGGGGTTACACCTACGAGCAGTACTTC CAWSNGRGYTYEQYF TRBV30 NA 15 TRBJ2-7 NA
TGTGCCAGCAGCGGACCCGGGGGACAGGGGAACAATGAGCAGTTCTTC CASSGPGGQGNNEQFF TRBV21-1 NA 16 TRBJ2-1 NA
TGTGCCACGGGGGAACAGGGGGCCTACGAGCAGTACTTC CATGEQGAYEQYF TRBV27 NA 13 TRBJ2-7 TRBD1
TGTGCCAGCAGCCCCCTCCTAGCGGGAGGGCCCACTGAGCAGTTCTTC CASSPLLAGGPTEQFF TRBV3-1/TRBV3-2 once 16 TRBJ2-1 TRBD2
TGTGCCAGCAGCGCCACCGGGACAGATAATTCACCCCTCCACTTT CASSATGTDNSPLHF TRBV9 NA 15 TRBJ1-6 TRBD1
TGTGCCACCAGCAGAGATCCGGCTAGCGGGATTGGTGAGCAGTTCTTC CATSRDPASGIGEQFF TRBV15 once 16 TRBJ2-1 TRBD2
TGTGCCAGCAGTTACAGTGGGTCGACAGGGAGGACTGAAGCTTTCTTT CASSYSGSTGRTEAFF TRBV6-2/TRBV6-3 NA 16 TRBJ1-1 TRBD1
TGTGCCACCAGCAGCCCGGGAGCCGGGGAGCTGTTTTTT CATSSPGAGELFF TRBV15 NA 13 TRBJ2-2 NA
TGCGCCAGCAGCTTTGGAGCCTCCTACGAGCAGTACTTC CASSFGASYEQYF TRBV5-1 NA 13 TRBJ2-7 NA
TGTGCCAGCAGCTCGCAGGTCAGCGGGAGATCTCAAGAGCAGTACTTC CASSSQVSGRSQEQYF TRBV7-6 NA 16 TRBJ2-7 TRBD2
TGTGCCAGCAGCTACGGACTAGCGGGAGGGACCCGGGCCGGGGAGCTGTTTTTT CASSYGLAGGTRAGELFF TRBV28 NA 18 TRBJ2-2 TRBD2
TGTGCCAGTAGTATCCGCTTCATAGTTTACAATGAGCAGTTCTTC CASSIRFIVYNEQFF TRBV19 NA 15 TRBJ2-1 NA
TGCGCCAGCAGCTTGGGACAGGGGGTCAACGAGCAGTACTTC CASSLGQGVNEQYF TRBV5-1 NA 14 TRBJ2-7 TRBD1
TGTGCCACCAGTGACCCGGGACAGACAAAGACCCAGTACTTC CATSDPGQTKTQYF TRBV24-1 NA 14 TRBJ2-5 TRBD1
TGTGCCAGCTCACCAAGGGACTTATACTCTAACACCGGGGAGCTGTTTTTT CASSPRDLYSNTGELFF TRBV18 NA 17 TRBJ2-2 NA
TGTGCCACCAGTGATCCAAAGCGGGAGGGCCCCACAGATACGCAGTATTTT CATSDPKREGPTDTQYF TRBV24-1 NA 17 TRBJ2-3 TRBD2
TGTGCCAGCTCACCACCCGGGAGGGAGGGGGTCGAGCAGTACTTC CASSPPGREGVEQYF TRBV18 NA 15 TRBJ2-7 TRBD2
TGCGCCAGCAGCTTCCGACAGGGGCGGGACACTGAAGCTTTCTTT CASSFRQGRDTEAFF TRBV5-1 NA 15 TRBJ1-1 TRBD1
TGTGCCAGCAGCTTGCTAGCGGGGCACAATGAGCAGTTCTTC CASSLLAGHNEQFF TRBV5-6 NA 14 TRBJ2-1 TRBD2
TGTGCCTGGAGTGAGCCGGACACGAGAGAGAACACTGAAGCTTTCTTT CAWSEPDTRENTEAFF TRBV30 NA 16 TRBJ1-1 NA
TGTGCCAGCAGTTACCGGGCGCAGGGCTACGAGCAGTACTTC CASSYRAQGYEQYF TRBV6-5 NA 14 TRBJ2-7 NA
TGCAGGGCGGGAAGGGACAACAATGAGCAGTTCTTC CRAGRDNNEQFF TRBV29-1 NA 12 TRBJ2-1 NA
TGTGCCAGCAGTTCCCTAGCGGGAGGGAGCACAGATACGCAGTATTTT CASSSLAGGSTDTQYF TRBV6-5 once 16 TRBJ2-3 TRBD2
TGTGCCAGCAGTGAAATGTTGGTTGGAGAAGATACGCAGTATTTT CASSEMLVGEDTQYF TRBV2 NA 15 TRBJ2-3 NA
TGTGCCAGCAGCTTGGGGCTAGCCACGAGAAATGGTGAGCAGTTCTTC CASSLGLATRNGEQFF TRBV5-4 NA 16 TRBJ2-1 NA
TGTGCCAGCAGCCCGGGACTAGCGGGAATCTCCGAGCAGTACTTC CASSPGLAGISEQYF TRBV9 NA 15 TRBJ2-7 TRBD2
TGCAGCGTGTGGACAGGGCAGGGCTACACCTTC CSVWTGQGYTF TRBV29-1 NA 11 TRBJ1-2 TRBD1